A selection of T cell receptor beta chains follows, all from one sample in a study of blood T cell repertoires in COVID-19. Sequenced by immunoSEQ multiplex PCR; TCRdb stores in-frame clones only, minus some. The sample lists fewer than 350,000 clones, 85% occurring once. The sequencing sample was made of PBMCs or T cells enriched from blood (not recorded which). All receptors derive from a woman in her forties or fifties who had recovered from COVID-19. Both conserved end residues are part of each CDR3. A D gene is named only where the DNA matches it firmly. Expanded clones are given a class, and other clones once, few, many or no size at all.

d_call	v_call	clone_size	j_call	cdr3_nt	cdr3_aa
NA	TRBV28	NA	TRBJ2-7	TGTGCCAGCAGCCCAGGGGGGAGGTCCTACGAGCAGTACTTC	CASSPGGRSYEQYF
NA	TRBV6-4	NA	TRBJ2-3	TGTGCCAGCAGTGACTCGCGGACGCAGTATTTT	CASSDSRTQYF
NA	TRBV19	NA	TRBJ2-1	TGTGCCAGTAGTAATAGCGGAGCAGGATTTGTCGATGAGCAGTTCTTC	CASSNSGAGFVDEQFF
TRBD2	TRBV27	NA	TRBJ2-3	TGTGCCAGCGGGGGGGGTTATGAAGGCACAGATACGCAGTATTTT	CASGGGYEGTDTQYF
NA	TRBV6-1	NA	TRBJ1-6	TGTGCCAGCAGTGAAGGGCGACAGCTTAATTCACCCCTCCACTTT	CASSEGRQLNSPLHF
TRBD2	TRBV18	NA	TRBJ2-4	TGTGCCAGCTCACCCCTCGGGACTAGCGGGGGGAAAAACATTCAGTACTTC	CASSPLGTSGGKNIQYF
NA	TRBV11-2	NA	TRBJ2-7	TGTGCCAGCAGCTTAACCCGACAGACCTACGAGCAGTACTTC	CASSLTRQTYEQYF
NA	TRBV5-1	NA	TRBJ2-1	TGCGCCAGCAGCCCGACAGGATCCCCAATACTTGAGCAGTTCTTC	CASSPTGSPILEQFF
TRBD2	TRBV7-2	NA	TRBJ2-7	TGTGCCAGCAGCTTAGCTAGCGGGAGCTCCTACGAGCAGTACTTC	CASSLASGSSYEQYF
TRBD1	TRBV18	NA	TRBJ1-1	TGTGCCAGCTCGCCGCGGACAGGGGCGAACACTGAAGCTTTCTTT	CASSPRTGANTEAFF
TRBD1	TRBV28	NA	TRBJ1-2	TGTGCCAGCAGTTTATGGACGGGACAGGGAGCATCGGGCTACACCTTC	CASSLWTGQGASGYTF
NA	TRBV30	once	TRBJ2-3	TGTGCCTGGAGTGACTACTCGCGGGATACGCAGTATTTT	CAWSDYSRDTQYF
NA	TRBV18	NA	TRBJ2-2	TGTGCCAGCTCACCAACGGGTCACGGGGAGCTGTTTTTT	CASSPTGHGELFF
TRBD1	TRBV5-8	NA	TRBJ1-1	TGTGCCAGCAGCACCCTCCTGGGACAGGGGGGGAACACTGAAGCTTTCTTT	CASSTLLGQGGNTEAFF
TRBD2	TRBV2	once	TRBJ2-7	TGTGCCAGCAGTGGACTAGCGGCCTACGAGCAGTACTTC	CASSGLAAYEQYF
NA	TRBV19	NA	TRBJ2-3	TGTGCCAGTAGTCGAGGCGGGTCGGGAGATACGCAGTATTTT	CASSRGGSGDTQYF
NA	TRBV6-5	NA	TRBJ1-6	TGTGCCAGCAGTCAGACACCGCCCGGATCACCCCTCCACTTT	CASSQTPPGSPLHF
NA	TRBV11-2	NA	TRBJ2-1	TGTGCCAGCAGCCCTCGAGGCTTCGTTATTTACAATGAGCAGTTCTTC	CASSPRGFVIYNEQFF
NA	TRBV9	NA	TRBJ1-2	TGTGCCAGCAGCGTAGATGGGGCCTGGGCCTACACCTTC	CASSVDGAWAYTF
NA	TRBV5-6	NA	TRBJ1-1	TGTGCCAGCAGCTTGCTGGGGGGCACTGAAGCTTTCTTT	CASSLLGGTEAFF
NA	TRBV4-1	NA	TRBJ1-5	TGCGCCAGCAGCCAACACCAGGGGAGCAATCAGCCCCAGCATTTT	CASSQHQGSNQPQHF
NA	TRBV18	NA	TRBJ1-5	TGTGCCAGCTCAATGGGGGGACCTAATCAGCCCCAGCATTTT	CASSMGGPNQPQHF
NA	TRBV2	once	TRBJ2-1	TGTGCCAGCAGTGAAGAGGGGATACCCAATGAGCAGTTCTTC	CASSEEGIPNEQFF
TRBD1	TRBV6-5	NA	TRBJ1-4	TGTGCCAGCAGTTACTCGGGACAGGGAAATGAAAAACTGTTTTTT	CASSYSGQGNEKLFF
NA	TRBV6-1	NA	TRBJ1-5	TGTGCCAGCAGTGAAGCTTTGGACAGTTATCAGCCCCAGCATTTT	CASSEALDSYQPQHF
TRBD1	TRBV9	NA	TRBJ1-1	TGTGCCAGCAGCTTAGACAGGGGCACTGAAGCTTTCTTT	CASSLDRGTEAFF
TRBD1	TRBV5-1	NA	TRBJ2-5	TGCGCCAGCAGCTTGGGCTCACGACCGGGACAGATCCAAGAGACCCAGTACTTC	CASSLGSRPGQIQETQYF
NA	TRBV6-5	NA	TRBJ1-6	TGTGCCAGCACATCGGGACACATTAATTCACCCCTCCACTTT	CASTSGHINSPLHF
TRBD2	TRBV5-4	NA	TRBJ2-3	TGTGCCAGCAGTTCTAGCGGGAGTAGATCAGGAGATACGCAGTATTTT	CASSSSGSRSGDTQYF
TRBD1	TRBV20-1	NA	TRBJ1-4	TGCAGTGCTAGTTTCAGGGGGTCGGAAAAACTGTTTTTT	CSASFRGSEKLFF
NA	TRBV6-1	NA	TRBJ1-1	TGTGCCAGCAGTGAAGATGGTGAGGTGAGGGCTTTCTTT	CASSEDGEVRAFF
NA	TRBV19	NA	TRBJ1-2	TGTGCCAGTAGATCCCCAGGGGACCCTAACTATGGCTACACCTTC	CASRSPGDPNYGYTF
TRBD2	TRBV7-2	once	TRBJ2-3	TGTGCCAGCAGCTTAAACGCGGGGGGGAGCACAGATACGCAGTATTTT	CASSLNAGGSTDTQYF
NA	TRBV10-1	once	TRBJ2-3	TGCGCCAGCAGCGCCAGCGGCACAGATACGCAGTATTTT	CASSASGTDTQYF
NA	TRBV5-1	NA	TRBJ2-5	TGCGCCAGCAGCTTAGAAACGGGGAGCGAAGAGACCCAGTACTTC	CASSLETGSEETQYF
TRBD2	TRBV10-2	NA	TRBJ2-2	TGCGCCAGCAGTGGGACTAGTTCCGGGGAGCTGTTTTTT	CASSGTSSGELFF
NA	TRBV5-5	NA	TRBJ1-5	TGTGCCAGCAGCACCGGGACAAGCAATCAGCCCCAGCATTTT	CASSTGTSNQPQHF
NA	TRBV7-3	NA	TRBJ2-1	TGTGCCAGCAGCTTACAGACCGGAGATACTTACAATGAGCAGTTCTTC	CASSLQTGDTYNEQFF
TRBD2	TRBV7-9	NA	TRBJ2-2	TGTGCCAGCAGCGTCGGCAGCGGGGTCGGGGAGCTGTTTTTT	CASSVGSGVGELFF
NA	TRBV4-3	NA	TRBJ2-3	TGCGCCAGCAGCCAAAACCGGGTCGCCGCAGATACGCAGTATTTT	CASSQNRVAADTQYF
TRBD2	TRBV3-1/TRBV3-2	NA	TRBJ2-1	TGTGCCAGCAGCCAAGATCTTCCAGCGGGGCCTAAAAATGAGCAGTTCTTC	CASSQDLPAGPKNEQFF
TRBD1	TRBV12-3/TRBV12-4	NA	TRBJ1-2	TGTGCCAGCAGTTACAGGGGTGGCTACACCTTC	CASSYRGGYTF
TRBD1	TRBV19	once	TRBJ1-1	TGTGCCAGTAGTAAGGACAGGGGGGGCACTGAAGCTTTCTTT	CASSKDRGGTEAFF
NA	TRBV30	NA	TRBJ2-7	TGTGCCTGGAGTCAACAGTCGGAGCAGTACTTC	CAWSQQSEQYF
TRBD1	TRBV28	NA	TRBJ2-1	TGTGCCACAACGGGGGACAGGGGCTACAATGAGCAGTTCTTC	CATTGDRGYNEQFF